This TCR beta chain came from a study of graft-versus-host responses after intestinal transplantation. Study-level results: The study associated peak circulating GvH clone levels with early post-transplant HvG declines.

Only in-frame clones appear in the TCRdb table, and some are missing; sequencing was by immunoSEQ multiplex PCR. This sample yields 130,000 to 150,000 clones, of which about 93% are seen a single time; about 0.18% belongs to the top ten. This clone has just one count. Its specificity is not known. The clonotype was recovered from a human donor who received an intestinal transplant. The source material was unstimulated CD4+ T cells sorted from spleen or lymph node cells, sampled before intestinal transplant.

The chain's CDR3 is CASTLQGANVLTF. The CDR3 DNA follows: TGTGCCAGCACCCTGCAGGGGGCCAACGTCCTGACTTTC. The chain carries TRBV5-5 and TRBJ2-6; D gene uncertain. The germline V gene encodes CDR1 SGHKS and CDR2 YYEKEE (reference sequence). This CDR3 has 13 residues. V dropped 6 bases and J dropped 4 bases, with 8 bases sitting between them.